This TCR beta chain was documented in a study of T cells in Graves' hyperthyroidism and ophthalmopathy. Trimming left V 1 base short and J 1 base short, with 7 bases between. Per germline, CDR1 LNHDA and CDR2 SQIVND (reference sequence). The CDR3 covers 14 residues. This clonotype showed up just once. Its antigen remains unidentified. Diagnosing involved the use of clinical symptoms, serum thyroxine and TRAb, thyroid ultrasound and orbital computed tomography. PBMCs stemmed from 10 ml fresh peripheral blood. Amplified regions were TCR beta CDR3 sequences from RNA transcripts. When the TCR CDR3 underwent first-round RT-PCR, the HTBI primer set was used. TCRdb called the multiplex PCR reads again in MiXCR, with one record for every CDR3 protein. The table records around 430,000 distinct CDR3 sequences, 15% of them present only once. Whole-study results and caveats: A model using 13 V-J features told ophthalmopathy apart from stable hyperthyroidism.

Sequenced: blood. The receptor was derived from a woman under 40 with Graves' hyperthyroidism. This chain joins TRBV19 and TRBJ1-1; D is unresolved. This CDR3 is CASSIALPNTEAFF. CDR3 DNA: TGTGCCAGTAGTATAGCGCTCCCGAACACTGAAGCTTTCTTT.